This TCR beta chain appears in the sequencing data of a study of beta chain features in type 1 diabetes. Study-level findings and limits: Sequencing the cDNA could make cells with high TCR expression show up more than they should. When VDJ junctions were examined, type 1 diabetes patients showed fewer insertions and more deletions.

In all sorted populations, purity surpassed 98%. This clone has more than one count but fewer than ten. Its specificity is not known. Every bit of the isolated RNA underwent reverse transcription, so sequencing read expressed TCRB transcripts. Assay used: immunoSEQ multiplex PCR; TCRdb lists only in-frame clones, some missing. The table records under 95,000 clones, roughly 30% of them present only once. The CDR3 loop spans 17 amino acids. Trimming pared 5 bases from V and 0 bases from J, leaving 17 bases between. The germline gives CDR1 SGHAT, CDR2 FQDESV (reference sequence). Sequences were obtained from stem cell memory CD4+ T cells from blood. This chain links TRBV11-1 with TRBJ1-5; D may be TRBD1 (6 bases). The clonotype comes from a woman aged 18-29 years in good health. CDR3 nucleotide sequence: TGTGCCAGCAGCCTCGGGGGGGCTGGTCATAGCAATCAGCCCCAGCATTTT. Translation gives CASSLGGAGHSNQPQHF.